One and the same sample provided the 32 T cell receptor beta chains below, sequenced in a study of shared clonotypes between healthy human individuals. Clones were read by immunoSEQ multiplex PCR, and TCRdb kept only the in-frame ones, dropping some. The repertoire includes over 2 million clones, just under 95% of them detected once, and about 0.41% sits in the top ten. Input material: naive CD4+ T cells from PBMCs. Subset described: CD45RA+ positively selected. The receptors here all came from a young man in good health. Some clones in this sample may be carry-over from other donors' samples.

The chain has TRBV19 and TRBJ2-1, with D tentatively TRBD2 (6 bases). The germline V and J ends were trimmed by 7 bases and 5 bases, with 15 bases remaining between them. Germline CDR1 LNHDA, CDR2 SQIVND (reference sequence). CDR3 length: 14 amino acids. CDR3 nucleotides: TGTGCCAGTAAACGCCTAGCGAAAGACAATGAGCAGTTCTTC. It specifies CASKRLAKDNEQFF.

The J gene is TRBJ1-4, the V gene TRBV6-4; unclear D gene. V was shortened by 4 bases and J by 7 bases, with 16 bases between the two germline ends. The germline V gene has CDR1 MRHNA and CDR2 SNTAGT. This CDR3 has 15 residues. The CDR3 bases are TGTGCCAGCAGTGCCGCAGGAGGGATTAGTGAAAAACTGTTTTTT. Protein: CASSAAGGISEKLFF.

The chain couples TRBV28 to TRBJ2-7, with 8 positions matching TRBD1. Per the germline V gene, CDR1 is MDHEN and CDR2 is SYDVKM. The CDR3 has 15 residues. Trimming took 5 bases from V and 1 from J; bases not matched to a gene: 7. The CDR3 reads CASSPQGGGSYEQYF. The CDR3 DNA sequence: TGTGCCAGCAGTCCACAGGGGGGTGGATCCTACGAGCAGTACTTC. The full variable domain, its missing parts supplied by reference TRBV28 and TRBJ2-7, is DVKVTQSSRYLVKRTGEKVFLECVQDMDHENMFWYRQDPGLGLRLIYFSYDVKMKEKGDIPEGYSVSREKKERFSLILESASTNQTSMYLCASSPQGGGSYEQYFGPGTRLTVT.

The rearrangement links TRBV4-3 to TRBJ2-1, with 14 bases fitting TRBD2. Germline lookup yields CDR1 LGHNA and CDR2 YSLEER. Trimming cost V 5 bases and J 10 bases; bases outside gene matches: 10. The CDR3 runs 16 residues. The CDR3 loop is CASSSQTSGRGEEQFF. Written as DNA, the CDR3 is TGCGCCAGCAGCTCCCAGACTAGCGGGAGGGGAGAGGAGCAGTTCTTC.

The chain carries TRBV28 and TRBJ1-1, with D possibly matching TRBD1 (6 bases). The CDR3 is made up of 16 amino acids. Trimming cost V 6 bases and J 2 bases, with 19 bases left between them. Germline-derived CDR1 and CDR2 are MDHEN and SYDVKM. CDR3: CASRKQGRQGNTEAFF. In DNA, the CDR3 is TGTGCCAGCAGGAAACAGGGACGCCAAGGCAACACTGAAGCTTTCTTT. Together with reference TRBV28 and TRBJ1-1, the CDR3 gives the full variable domain: DVKVTQSSRYLVKRTGEKVFLECVQDMDHENMFWYRQDPGLGLRLIYFSYDVKMKEKGDIPEGYSVSREKKERFSLILESASTNQTSMYLCASRKQGRQGNTEAFFGQGTRLTVV.

This chain uses TRBV7-7 with TRBJ2-2, with TRBD2 as a possible D gene (6 bases). The CDR3 runs to 12 residues. The V gene lost 5 bases and the J gene lost 12 bases, with 13 bases spanning the gap. From germline, CDR1 is SSHAT and CDR2 FNYEAQ (reference sequence). CDR3 sequence (DNA): TGTGCCAGCAGCCCGGACGGGGGACAGCTGTTTTTT. Residues: CASSPDGGQLFF. Full variable domain (rest looked up from reference TRBV7-7 and TRBJ2-2): GAGVSQSPRYKVTKRGQDVTLRCDPISSHATLYWYQQALGQGPEFLTYFNYEAQPDKSGLPSDRFSAERPEGSISTLTIQRTEQRDSAMYRCASSPDGGQLFFGEGSRLTVL.

This chain connects TRBV6-5 to TRBJ2-5; D remains unclear. Trimming left V 5 bases short and J 5 bases short, with 15 bases between. CDR1 MNHEY and CDR2 SVGAGI come from the germline V gene. CDR3 length: 14 residues. The CDR3 nucleotides read TGTGCCAGCAGTCCCCGGCGCGTCCGGGAGACCCAGTACTTC. Translated, it gives CASSPRRVRETQYF.

This clone has a single count. The V gene is TRBV7-9, the J gene TRBJ1-1; TRBD1 agrees at 9 bases. V shed 6 bases and J 7 bases; nucleotides not matched to a gene: 9. Germline values: CDR1 SEHNR, CDR2 FQNEAQ (reference sequence). CDR3 size: 14 residues. The CDR3 is CASRTGQGRLEAFF. CDR3 bases: TGTGCCAGCAGGACGGGACAGGGACGCCTTGAAGCTTTCTTT. The complete variable domain, with remaining parts taken from reference TRBV7-9 and TRBJ1-1, reads DTGVSQNPRHKITKRGQNVTFRCDPISEHNRLYWYRQTLGQGPEFLTYFQNEAQLEKSRLLSDRFSAERPKGSFSTLEIQRTEQGDSAMYLCASRTGQGRLEAFFGQGTRLTVV.

This clone was seen a single time. The rearrangement joins TRBV29-1 to TRBJ1-2; D might be TRBD1 (5 bases). The germline V gene encodes CDR1 SQVTM and CDR2 ANQGSEA. There are 13 residues in the CDR3. The ends were cut back, 4 bases at V and 5 bases at J, with 14 bases in the middle. The DNA of the CDR3 is TGCAGCGTTGCGATAGGGGTGGATTATGGCTACACCTTC. This codes for CSVAIGVDYGYTF.

This chain connects TRBV11-2 to TRBJ2-3; 10 bases line up with TRBD2. The CDR3 has 16 amino acids. J gave up 4 bases and V 0 bases, and 4 bases lay outside the gene matches. Per germline, CDR1 SGHAT and CDR2 FQNNGV. DNA of the CDR3: TGTGCCAGCAGCTTAGAACCAGCGGGAGGGGCAGATACGCAGTATTTT. As protein: CASSLEPAGGADTQYF.

The chain combines TRBV5-1 with TRBJ1-2; 9 bases align to TRBD1. Germline loops: CDR1 SGHRS, CDR2 YFSETQ. V shed 3 bases and J 2 bases; nucleotides not matched to a gene: 8. This CDR3 contains 16 residues. This chain's CDR3 is CASSSASGQGNYGYTF. In DNA form, the CDR3 reads TGCGCCAGCAGCTCAGCTTCGGGACAGGGCAACTATGGCTACACCTTC. Filled out from reference TRBV5-1 and TRBJ1-2, the complete variable domain reads KAGVTQTPRYLIKTRGQQVTLSCSPISGHRSVSWYQQTPGQGLQFLFEYFSETQRNKGNFPGRFSGRQFSNSRSEMNVSTLELGDSALYLCASSSASGQGNYGYTFGSGTRLTVV.

This chain joins TRBV21-1 and TRBJ2-7. TRBV21-1 is designated a pseudogene. This CDR3 comprises 18 residues. Here the CDR3 DNA reads TGTGCCAGCAGCAACACAACCCACTGGGGGACGGACTTTACCGAGCAGTACTTC. Its protein is CASSNTTHWGTDFTEQYF.

V usage is TRBV6-5 and J usage is TRBJ2-7, with TRBD2 matching over 7 bases. Trimming cost V 5 bases and J 7 bases; bases outside gene matches: 5. This CDR3 contains 12 residues. The germline V gene encodes CDR1 MNHEY and CDR2 SVGAGI. This chain's CDR3 is CASSTGGLEQYF. The DNA of the CDR3 is TGTGCCAGCAGTACGGGGGGTCTGGAGCAGTACTTC.

This rearrangement joins TRBV28 to TRBJ2-5, with D perhaps TRBD1 or TRBD2 (5 bases each). The J call may not be correct, given that the DNA end is closer to TRBJ2-7. The germline gives CDR1 MDHEN, CDR2 SYDVKM. The CDR3 length is 14 residues. The CDR3, as DNA: TGTGCCAGCAGCAATCCGGGACGCTCCTACGAGCAGTACTTC. Its translation: CASSNPGRSYEQYF.

V usage is TRBV19 and J usage is TRBJ1-1; TRBD1 aligns across 8 bases. The germline gives CDR1 LNHDA, CDR2 SQIVND (reference sequence). Trimming at V came to 2 bases and at J to 5 bases, leaving 7 bases not matched to a gene. The CDR3 loop spans 15 amino acids. The CDR3 sequence: CASSIKTGVWTEAFF. Written as DNA, the CDR3 is TGTGCCAGTAGTATAAAGACAGGGGTCTGGACTGAAGCTTTCTTT. The whole variable domain, filled in from reference TRBV19 and TRBJ1-1, reads DGGITQSPKYLFRKEGQNVTLSCEQNLNHDAMYWYRQDPGQGLRLIYYSQIVNDFQKGDIAEGYSVSREKKESFPLTVTSAQKNPTAFYLCASSIKTGVWTEAFFGQGTRLTVV.

V is TRBV30 and J is TRBJ2-5; tentative D call: TRBD1 (6 bases). Germline V CDR1 and CDR2: GTSNPN, SVGIG (reference sequence). CDR3 length equals 16 residues. V gave up 2 bases and J gave up 3 bases, with 19 bases separating them. CDR3 sequence reads: CAWSFSRTDSKETQYF. CDR3 in DNA: TGTGCCTGGAGTTTCTCGCGGACAGATAGTAAAGAGACCCAGTACTTC.

As to this clone: Distinct nucleotide sequences in the sample also encode this CDR3. V is TRBV30 and J is TRBJ2-7; 7 nucleotides line up with TRBD2. Germline V lookup: CDR1 GTSNPN, CDR2 SVGIG (reference sequence). The CDR3 runs 13 residues. V was clipped by 0 bases and J by 3 bases; unmatched bases: 2. The CDR3 nucleotides are TGTGCCTGGAGTGTCGGCGGGAGCTACGAGCAGTACTTC. Translation: CAWSVGGSYEQYF.

This rearrangement joins TRBV28 to TRBJ2-1; no definite D call. The CDR3 extends over 12 amino acids. The germline CDR1 and CDR2 sequences are MDHEN and SYDVKM. CDR3 nucleotides: TGTGCTTCGGTGCAAGATAACAATGAGCAGTTCTTC. It translates to CASVQDNNEQFF. Variable domain in full (rest from reference TRBV28 and TRBJ2-1): DVKVTQSSRYLVKRTGEKVFLECVQDMDHENMFWYRQDPGLGLRLIYFSYDVKMKEKGDIPEGYSVSREKKERFSLILESASTNQTSMYLCASVQDNNEQFFGPGTRLTVL.

This rearrangement joins TRBV27 to TRBJ2-3; 7 nucleotides match TRBD2. The CDR3 loop spans 16 amino acids. J was trimmed by 2 bases and V by 5 bases; bases with no gene match: 10. Germline assignment: CDR1 MNHEY and CDR2 SMNVEV (reference sequence). In DNA form, the CDR3 reads TGTGCCAGCAGTGAACGGACGGGAGGACTCACAGATACGCAGTATTTT. It yields the protein CASSERTGGLTDTQYF.

The V gene is TRBV28, the J gene TRBJ2-5, with a tentative D call TRBD2 (7 bases). Per the germline V gene, CDR1 is MDHEN and CDR2 is SYDVKM. Trimming stripped 3 bases from V and 5 bases from J, with 16 bases between. The CDR3 spans 15 residues. CDR3 protein: CASSLGGAVRETQYF. CDR3 DNA: TGTGCCAGCAGTTTGGGGGGGGCGGTAAGGGAGACCCAGTACTTC.

The rearrangement uses TRBV7-2 and TRBJ2-7; D gene unclear. Trimming stripped 4 bases from V and 0 bases from J, with 10 bases between. Germline lookup yields CDR1 SGHTA and CDR2 FQGNSA. The CDR3 is 14 amino acids. CDR3 bases: TGTGCCAGCAGCTCCCTCCTGAACTCCTACGAGCAGTACTTC. It is translated as CASSSLLNSYEQYF.

CDR3 nucleotide sequence: TGTGCCAGCAGCTTAGGAGTGTCCGCAAGCGTGGGTCACGAGCAGTACTTC. Its protein is CASSLGVSASVGHEQYF. V usage is TRBV7-9 and J usage is TRBJ2-7; D not resolved. Trimming cost V 1 base and J 5 bases, with 21 bases left between them. The length of the CDR3 is 17 residues. Germline V gene sequence: CDR1 SEHNR, CDR2 FQNEAQ (reference sequence).

The chain joins TRBV7-3 to TRBJ1-2; TRBD1 matches at 10 bases. Per germline, CDR1 SGHTA and CDR2 FQGTGA. The V and J ends lost 5 bases and 9 bases, in that order; junction bases with no gene match: 6. The CDR3 extends over 13 amino acids. The CDR3 DNA is TGTGCCAGCAGCCAGACAGGGGGCAGGAGCTACACCTTC. Translating it yields CASSQTGGRSYTF.

The CDR3 nucleotides are TGTGCCGGTAGGGGGTATGGGTACACTGAAGCTTTCTTT. Translated, it gives CAGRGYGYTEAFF. This sequence joins TRBV28 and TRBJ1-1; D perhaps matches TRBD1 (6 bases). Trimming took off 11 bases at V and 3 bases at J, with 16 bases between the two ends. Germline lookup yields CDR1 MDHEN and CDR2 SYDVKM. The CDR3 has 13 residues.

The chain couples TRBV29-1 to TRBJ2-7; the match to TRBD1 covers 7 bases. Per the germline V gene, CDR1 is SQVTM and CDR2 is ANQGSEA. The V segment lost 6 bases and the J segment 0 bases; nucleotides outside the gene matches: 5. CDR3 length: 13 residues. CDR3 coding DNA: TGCAGCGTCTTGCGACAGGGCTCCTACGAGCAGTACTTC. Amino acid sequence: CSVLRQGSYEQYF.

This rearrangement joins TRBV27 to TRBJ1-5, with 7 bases fitting TRBD1. Per germline, CDR1 MNHEY and CDR2 SMNVEV (reference sequence). The CDR3 spans 17 residues. After removal of 5 bases from V and 1 base from J, the junction contained 11 bases not matched to a gene. This chain's CDR3 is CASSARGVLASNQPQHF. Written as DNA, the CDR3 is TGTGCCAGCAGTGCCAGGGGGGTATTAGCAAGCAATCAGCCCCAGCATTTT.

The rearrangement uses TRBV9 and TRBJ2-3; 11 bases align to TRBD2. This CDR3 is built from 18 residues. Germline V gene data show CDR1 as SGDLS and CDR2 as YYNGEE. The V and J ends lost 0 bases and 0 bases, in that order; junction bases with no gene match: 6. The CDR3 nucleotides read TGTGCCAGCAGCGTAGGTAGCGGGAGGGGGACTAGCACAGATACGCAGTATTTT. Its protein is CASSVGSGRGTSTDTQYF.

The chain uses TRBV19 and TRBJ1-4, with no clear D. Trimming took 9 bases from V and 8 from J, leaving 22 bases between them. Looked up from germline, CDR1 is LNHDA and CDR2 is SQIVND (reference sequence). This CDR3 has 15 residues. The CDR3 nucleotides are TGTGCCAGCTCCTTAACCTCCGGGCGAGGGGAAAAACTGTTTTTT. This translates into CASSLTSGRGEKLFF.

The V and J genes are TRBV6-5 and TRBJ1-6; the D is unclear. The CDR3 covers 15 residues. V was cut by 5 bases and J by 7 bases, with 15 bases left in between. Germline CDR1 and CDR2: MNHEY and SVGAGI. CDR3 sequence (DNA): TGTGCCAGCAGTAAAAGCGGGCAAGGGAATTCACCCCTCCACTTT. Translating gives CASSKSGQGNSPLHF.

This clone has a single count. The chain joins TRBV6-5 to TRBJ2-7; TRBD1 aligns across 10 bases. The ends lost 0 bases at V and 6 bases at J; junction bases unmatched: 5. The germline CDR1 and CDR2 sequences are MNHEY and SVGAGI. The length of the CDR3 is 15 residues. The CDR3 DNA reads as TGTGCCAGCAGTTACTCCGGGACAGGGGATGTCGAGCAGTACTTC. It yields the protein CASSYSGTGDVEQYF.

The J gene is TRBJ2-7, the V gene TRBV5-5; D possibly corresponds to TRBD2 (5 bases). V dropped 4 bases and J dropped 2 bases, with 19 bases sitting between them. The CDR3 spans 16 residues. The germline V gene has CDR1 SGHKS and CDR2 YYEKEE (reference sequence). The CDR3 bases are TGTGCCAGCAGCCAAGAGCCTACTAGAGGTCCCTACGAGCAGTACTTC. It yields the protein CASSQEPTRGPYEQYF. The full variable domain, with the rest looked up from reference TRBV5-5 and TRBJ2-7, is DAGVTQSPTHLIKTRGQQVTLRCSPISGHKSVSWYQQVLGQGPQFIFQYYEKEERGRGNFPDRFSARQFPNYSSELNVNALLLGDSALYLCASSQEPTRGPYEQYFGPGTRLTVT.

The chain has TRBV25-1 and TRBJ2-7; no firm D call. This CDR3 region has 11 residues. Germline assignment: CDR1 MGHDK and CDR2 SYGVNS. Trimming stripped 3 bases from V and 8 bases from J, with 8 bases between. CDR3 in amino acids: CASSETFQQYF. CDR3 sequence (DNA): TGTGCCAGCAGTGAGACATTCCAGCAGTACTTC.